The clone carrying this T cell receptor (beta chain) was picked up many times. The antigen is not known. The sorted Tregs were CD4+CD25+CD127-/low cells. Germline CDR1 is MNHNS and CDR2 is SASEGT. The ends were cut back, 4 bases at V and 5 bases at J, with 12 bases in the middle. This CDR3 has 14 residues. Constant-region reverse primers amplified full-length variable regions, followed by semi-nested Nested Universal Primer A PCR. TCRdb reprocessed the 5' RACE reads via MiXCR and lists one record per CDR3 protein. The data hold tens of thousands of distinct CDR3 sequences, with roughly 28% observed a single time. Notes on the study in general: Tumor Treg TCRs overlapped most with tumor naive CD4+ cells. The TCR gene usage of tumor memory CD4+ T cells clustered together with blood and lymph node memory CD4+ cells and with lymph node naive CD4+ cells. The larger-cohort validation was restricted to a single TCR beta V-J rearrangement rather than whole repertoires.

The chain employs TRBV6-1 and TRBJ2-1; D unresolved. The receptor's source is a female donor with breast cancer. The sample was tumor-infiltrating Tregs sorted from the breast tumor. CDR3 loop: CASSVQVGNNEQFF. CDR3 nucleotide sequence: TGTGCCAGCAGTGTTCAGGTAGGGAACAATGAGCAGTTCTTC.